Presented here are 15 T cell receptor beta chains from one specimen sequenced in a study of OX40 agonist ivuxolimab in advanced cancers. TCRdb's copy holds only in-frame clones and misses some; the assay was immunoSEQ multiplex PCR. The sample lists fewer than 45,000 clones; roughly 80% were seen once. The material sequenced was CD4+ or CD8+ T cells sorted from blood, taken in a trial of the OX40 agonist ivuxolimab. Receptor source: an adult with an advanced solid tumor such as melanoma, head and neck, liver or kidney cancer.

The DNA for the CDR3 is TGTGCCAGCAGCTTCCGGGACAGGGGGGAGGAGCAGTACTTC. Amino acids: CASSFRDRGEEQYF. The chain has TRBV2 and TRBJ2-7; 11 bases fit TRBD1. The CDR3 extends over 14 amino acids. Per germline, CDR1 SNHLY and CDR2 FYNNEI. The ends lost 6 bases at V and 7 bases at J; junction bases unmatched: 8.

This rearrangement joins TRBV28 to TRBJ1-6; no definite D call. V was clipped by 8 bases and J by 4 bases, with 3 bases between them. The V gene's germline CDR1 is MDHEN and CDR2 SYDVKM. This CDR3 has 11 residues. CDR3 sequence reads: CASAYNSPLHF. The CDR3 DNA sequence: TGTGCCAGCGCTTATAATTCACCCCTCCACTTT.

The V gene is TRBV30, the J gene TRBJ2-5; D unclear. The CDR3 covers 11 residues. Per the germline V gene, CDR1 is GTSNPN and CDR2 is SVGIG (reference sequence). V lost 2 bases, J lost 3 bases, and 4 bases lay in between. This chain's CDR3 is CAWSLKETQYF. CDR3 bases: TGTGCCTGGAGTTTGAAAGAGACCCAGTACTTC.

The rearrangement links TRBV11-2 to TRBJ1-2, with D hard to call. The CDR3 covers 18 residues. Germline V lookup: CDR1 SGHAT, CDR2 FQNNGV. Trimming removed 2 bases at V and 2 bases at J, with 21 bases between. CDR3: CASSLNGYRGLNNYGYTF. The CDR3 DNA follows: TGTGCCAGCAGCTTAAATGGGTATAGAGGACTAAACAACTATGGCTACACCTTC.

The chain's CDR3 is CASSTGLWGTSQNEQFF. The CDR3 DNA sequence: TGTGCCAGCAGCACAGGGTTGTGGGGGACTAGCCAAAATGAGCAGTTCTTC. The J gene is TRBJ2-1, the V gene TRBV9; TRBD2 matches 9 bases. The CDR3 is made up of 17 amino acids. The germline V gene has CDR1 SGDLS and CDR2 YYNGEE. V dropped 4 bases and J dropped 7; count of bases not matched to a gene: 15.

V and J are TRBV18 and TRBJ2-7, with 8 bases lining up with TRBD1. V lost 5 bases to trimming and J lost 3 bases; unmatched junction nucleotides: 3. Germline lookup yields CDR1 KGHSH and CDR2 LQKENI. The CDR3 loop spans 13 amino acids. The DNA for the CDR3 is TGTGCCAGCTCATCGGGACAGGTCTACGAGCAGTACTTC. It translates to CASSSGQVYEQYF.

The chain is built from TRBV11-3 and TRBJ1-1, with D tentatively TRBD1 (5 bases). Germline-derived CDR1 and CDR2 are SGHNT and YENEEA. This CDR3 has 15 residues. With 3 bases removed from V and 1 base from J, the gap between germline ends came to 12 bases. Here the CDR3 reads CASSFARQTNTEAFF. CDR3 bases: TGTGCCAGCAGCTTCGCGCGACAGACGAACACTGAAGCTTTCTTT.

V gene TRBV10-3 combines with J gene TRBJ2-7; D perhaps matches TRBD1 (6 bases). V was cut by 3 bases and J by 5 bases, with 17 bases left in between. The CDR3 consists of 15 residues. The germline CDR1 and CDR2 sequences are ENHRY and SYGVKD. The CDR3, as DNA: TGTGCCATCAGTGACCCCCACAGGGTCGGCGACGAGCAGTACTTC. Translated, it gives CAISDPHRVGDEQYF.

This clone occurred once. The genes are TRBV6-6 and TRBJ2-1; D is possibly TRBD2 (6 bases). Germline V gene lookup returns CDR1 MNHNY and CDR2 SVGAGI (reference sequence). CDR3 length: 15 amino acids. V lost 1 base and J 0 bases, leaving 7 bases between the germline ends. This CDR3 reads CASSYFGGSYNEQFF. CDR3 in DNA: TGTGCCAGCAGTTACTTCGGGGGCTCCTACAATGAGCAGTTCTTC.

V is TRBV7-2 and J is TRBJ1-1; D may be TRBD1 (6 bases). Germline CDR1 reads SGHTA; CDR2 reads FQGNSA. Trimming removed 5 bases from V and 5 bases from J, with 18 bases in between. This CDR3 comprises 15 residues. In DNA, the CDR3 is TGTGCCAGCAGCCCTAATAGAGGGGGAGCAACTGAAGCTTTCTTT. As protein: CASSPNRGGATEAFF.

The genes are TRBV29-1 and TRBJ2-5; D is unresolved. CDR1 and CDR2 from the germline V gene are SQVTM and ANQGSEA. The CDR3 is made up of 12 amino acids. Trimming stripped 7 bases from V and 1 base from J, with 10 bases between. This CDR3 reads CSASDTQETQYF. As DNA, the CDR3 is TGCAGCGCCTCAGACACCCAAGAGACCCAGTACTTC.

V gene TRBV28 combines with J gene TRBJ1-4, with 8 bases fitting TRBD1. Looked up from germline, CDR1 is MDHEN and CDR2 is SYDVKM. The CDR3 sequence is 15 residues long. With 4 bases clipped from V and 8 bases from J, the junction kept 9 bases outside the gene matches. The CDR3 sequence: CASSYLTGGTEKLFF. Written as DNA, the CDR3 is TGTGCCAGCAGTTATCTCACAGGGGGGACGGAAAAACTGTTTTTT.

This sequence joins TRBV6-4 and TRBJ1-1; tentative D call: TRBD1 (6 bases). The V gene's germline CDR1 is MRHNA and CDR2 SNTAGT. Trimming removed 6 bases from V and 1 base from J, with 9 bases in between. The CDR3 runs to 13 residues. The CDR3 DNA follows: TGTGCCAGCAGACGGACAGCGAACACTGAAGCTTTCTTT. Translated: CASRRTANTEAFF.

The chain is built from TRBV18 and TRBJ2-7, with 7 bases identical to TRBD2. The CDR3 spans 15 residues. The V gene's germline CDR1 is KGHSH and CDR2 LQKENI. The V segment lost 2 bases and the J segment 4 bases; nucleotides outside the gene matches: 8. The CDR3 sequence: CASSPSAGTNYEQYF. The CDR3 nucleotides are TGTGCCAGCTCACCATCGGCCGGGACTAATTACGAGCAGTACTTC.

The sample holds one count of this clone. The genes are TRBV6-4 and TRBJ2-1; D is unclear. This CDR3 region has 13 residues. Germline-derived CDR1 and CDR2 are MRHNA and SNTAGT. Trimming cost V 0 bases and J 11 bases, with 11 bases left between them. The CDR3 DNA follows: TGTGCCAGCAGTGACTCTCCGACTCAGCAGCAGTTCTTC. It encodes CASSDSPTQQQFF.